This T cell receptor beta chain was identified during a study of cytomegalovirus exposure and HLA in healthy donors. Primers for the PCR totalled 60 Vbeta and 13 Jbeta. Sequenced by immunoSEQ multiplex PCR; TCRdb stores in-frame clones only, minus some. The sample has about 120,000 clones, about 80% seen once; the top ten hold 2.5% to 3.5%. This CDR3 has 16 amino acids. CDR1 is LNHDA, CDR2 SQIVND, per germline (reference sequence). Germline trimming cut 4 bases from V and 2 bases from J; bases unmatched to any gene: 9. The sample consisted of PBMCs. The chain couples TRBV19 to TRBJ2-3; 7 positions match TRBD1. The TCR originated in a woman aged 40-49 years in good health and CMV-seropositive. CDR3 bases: TGTGCCAGTAGTAGACAGGGTCGGTATGTCACAGATACGCAGTATTTT. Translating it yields CASSRQGRYVTDTQYF.